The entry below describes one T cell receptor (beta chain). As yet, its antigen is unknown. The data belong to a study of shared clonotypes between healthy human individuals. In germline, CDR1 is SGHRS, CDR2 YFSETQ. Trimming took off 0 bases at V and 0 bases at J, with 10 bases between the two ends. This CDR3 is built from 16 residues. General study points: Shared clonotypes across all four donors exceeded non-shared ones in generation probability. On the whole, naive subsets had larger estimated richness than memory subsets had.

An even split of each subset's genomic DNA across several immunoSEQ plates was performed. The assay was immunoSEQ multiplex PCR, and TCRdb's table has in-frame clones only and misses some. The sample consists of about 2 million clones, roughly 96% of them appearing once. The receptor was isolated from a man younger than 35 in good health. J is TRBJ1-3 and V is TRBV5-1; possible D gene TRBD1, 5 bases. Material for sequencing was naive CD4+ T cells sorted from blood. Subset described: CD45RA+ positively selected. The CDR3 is CASSLAEGFSGNTIYF. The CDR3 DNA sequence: TGCGCCAGCAGCTTGGCGGAGGGGTTCTCTGGAAACACCATATATTTT.